In this sample, the clone carrying this T cell receptor (beta chain) turned up a few times. Its target is not known. RNA was isolated and reverse transcribed to cDNA, the sequencing template. Sequencing was performed with immunoSEQ multiplex PCR; in TCRdb, only in-frame clones are kept and a portion is missing. The sample yields roughly 210,000 clones, less than 50% seen once. This specimen belongs to a study of CD8+ T cells in alopecia areata. Study-wide points: Tofacitinib significantly reduced both scalp clonality and expanded CD8+ clones among the top 100.

Treatment noted: oral pan-JAK inhibitor, 5-10 mg twice daily. Peripheral blood and lesional scalp punch biopsies came from alopecia areata patients. Sorted populations comprised CD4+ and CD8+ T cells obtained from PBMCs. The TCR comes from a human donor with alopecia areata. The sequences come from CD4+ T cells sorted from blood, collected around week 37, from a patient treated with tofacitinib.

The CDR3 is CASSLAGQGGEQYF. The DNA of the CDR3 is TGCGCCAGCAGCTTGGCGGGACAGGGTGGAGAGCAGTACTTC. The V gene is TRBV5-1, the J gene TRBJ2-7, with 9 nucleotides matching TRBD1. Germline CDR1 is SGHRS and CDR2 is YFSETQ. V shed 0 bases and J 7 bases; nucleotides not matched to a gene: 5. The CDR3 spans 14 residues.